This T cell receptor (beta chain) was captured by sequencing in a study of vaccination and CD4 T cells after COVID-19. A remark on this clonotype: Its target is not known.

Treatment here: approximately nine-day PBMC culture with coronavirus spike peptide pools or control peptides (ViraFEST assay). Before Alpha, Beta and Delta appeared in the US, convalescents tested positive (March–late 2020). The CDR3 is made up of 13 amino acids. V dropped 4 bases and J dropped 5 bases, with 10 bases sitting between them. CDR1 is LNHDA and CDR2 is SQIVND in the germline V gene (reference sequence). The assay that was used to sequence DNA from cultured CD4+ T cells was the Oncomine TCR Beta short-read assay. TCRdb itself ran the PCR reads through MiXCR, one entry per CDR3 protein. Altogether approximately 15,000 distinct CDR3 sequences are present, about 51% being singletons, with the ten largest covering around 19%.

The clonotype originates from a human donor who had recovered from COVID-19. Sequencing was performed on CD4+ T cells from blood, cultured in vitro, taken before SARS-CoV-2 vaccination. This chain joins TRBV19 and TRBJ2-3; D remains unclear. Here the CDR3 DNA reads TGTGCCAGTAGTAGTAGGGTTGGAGATACGCAGTATTTT. Protein product: CASSSRVGDTQYF.